The 27 T cell receptor beta chains below come from one sample, sequenced in a study of T cells in Graves' hyperthyroidism and ophthalmopathy. It was RNA transcripts that yielded the amplified TCR beta CDR3 regions. The HTBI primer set served for first-round RT-PCR of the TCR CDR3. TCRdb analysed the multiplex PCR reads with MiXCR anew, one entry per CDR3 protein. The sample lists hundreds of thousands of distinct CDR3 sequences; 25% were seen once. The specimen sequenced was blood. The receptor source for this set is a man between 50 and 59 years old with Graves' hyperthyroidism.

The chain recombines TRBV18 with TRBJ2-7; TRBD2 matches at 7 bases. The V segment lost 6 bases and the J segment 6 bases; nucleotides outside the gene matches: 8. The CDR3 is 13 amino acids. Germline CDR1 KGHSH, CDR2 LQKENI. The CDR3 loop reads CASSPMGEGEQYF. The CDR3 DNA is TGTGCCAGCTCCCCAATGGGGGAGGGCGAGCAGTACTTC.

This clonotype was observed a few times. The CDR3 spells CASSSGGFSDTQYF. The CDR3 nucleotides are TGTGCCAGCAGCTCTGGCGGATTTTCAGATACGCAGTATTTT. The V gene is TRBV7-8, the J gene TRBJ2-3; no clear D. From germline, CDR1 is SGHVS and CDR2 FQNEAQ. The V end was cut by 4 bases, the J end by 4 bases, with 12 bases between. The CDR3 covers 14 residues.

This clonotype has only a few counts. The CDR3 loop is CASSLPQGRGAKNIQYF. CDR3 nucleotide sequence: TGTGCCAGCAGTTTACCCCAGGGAAGGGGAGCCAAAAACATTCAGTACTTC. This chain links TRBV28 with TRBJ2-4; D possibly corresponds to TRBD1 (5 bases). Germline CDR1 MDHEN, CDR2 SYDVKM. Trimming pared 2 bases from V and 0 bases from J, leaving 14 bases between. The length of the CDR3 is 17 residues.

V usage is TRBV27 and J usage is TRBJ2-7; 10 nucleotides line up with TRBD2. Germline V CDR1 and CDR2: MNHEY, SMNVEV (reference sequence). CDR3 length equals 15 residues. V lost 6 bases, J lost 5 bases, and 10 bases stayed unmatched. This CDR3 is CASSSVWLAGDEQYF. CDR3 sequence (DNA): TGTGCCAGCAGCTCTGTATGGCTAGCGGGAGACGAGCAGTACTTC.

This rearrangement joins TRBV12-3 or TRBV12-4 to TRBJ2-2; D remains unclear. Trimming shortened V by 3 bases and J by 6 bases, and 14 bases separated the two germline ends. The CDR3 is made up of 15 amino acids. Written as DNA, the CDR3 is TGTGCCAGCAGTTTTTCGTGGCAGGACCCCGGGGAGCTGTTTTTT. It yields the protein CASSFSWQDPGELFF.

This clonotype has just one count. V and J are TRBV11-3 and TRBJ1-1, with 7 bases matching TRBD1. CDR1 SGHNT and CDR2 YENEEA come from the germline V gene. J lost 1 base, V lost 5 bases, and 16 bases had no gene match. The CDR3 is made up of 18 amino acids. CDR3 coding DNA: TGTGCCAGCAGCCGCGACAGGGTGGGTTTGGTCTGGAACACTGAAGCTTTCTTT. Translation: CASSRDRVGLVWNTEAFF.

This clonotype was counted many times. This chain connects TRBV12-3 or TRBV12-4 to TRBJ2-2, with TRBD2 as a possible D gene (7 bases). With 5 bases removed from V and 5 bases from J, the gap between germline ends came to 12 bases. The CDR3 is 14 residues long. CDR3 coding DNA: TGTGCCAGCAGTCCTGGGGGGGCAACCGGGGAGCTGTTTTTT. This translates into CASSPGGATGELFF.

The rearrangement joins TRBV3-1 to TRBJ2-6, with D unclear. The germline V and J ends were trimmed by 0 bases and 3 bases, with 6 bases remaining between them. The CDR3 runs to 15 residues. Germline CDR1 and CDR2: LGHDT and YNNKEL (reference sequence). CDR3 residues: CASSQDRIGANVLTF. The CDR3 nucleotides are TGTGCCAGCAGCCAAGACCGTATTGGGGCCAACGTCCTGACTTTC.

This clonotype turned up a few times. The V gene is TRBV11-2, the J gene TRBJ2-1; possibly TRBD2 for D (5 bases). The CDR3 totals 15 residues. The germline gives CDR1 SGHAT, CDR2 FQNNGV. V lost 0 bases and J lost 3, with 9 bases in between. The CDR3 is CASSLDSGVYNEQFF. CDR3 DNA sequence: TGTGCCAGCAGCTTAGATTCCGGGGTCTACAATGAGCAGTTCTTC.

This clonotype was counted ten times or more. V and J are TRBV11-2 and TRBJ2-5; TRBD2 agrees at 16 bases. V dropped 6 bases and J dropped 5; count of bases not matched to a gene: 12. The V gene's germline CDR1 is SGHAT and CDR2 FQNNGV. This CDR3 comprises 18 residues. The CDR3 region is CASSPLGTSGRAVETQYF. The CDR3 bases are TGTGCCAGCAGTCCTTTGGGGACTAGCGGGAGGGCCGTGGAGACCCAGTACTTC.

Ten or more counts support this clonotype. V usage is TRBV2 and J usage is TRBJ2-3, with TRBD2 matching 12 bases. V was pared by 7 bases and J by 8 bases, with 10 bases of the junction left unmatched. CDR1 SNHLY and CDR2 FYNNEI come from the germline V gene. The CDR3 has 15 amino acids. The CDR3 is CASITATSGSGTQYF. The CDR3 DNA reads TGTGCCAGCATCACTGCGACTAGCGGGAGTGGTACGCAGTATTTT.

This clonotype turned up a few times. The genes are TRBV4-1 and TRBJ2-7; 7 bases align to TRBD1. This CDR3 contains 16 residues. Germline V gives CDR1 MGHRA, CDR2 YSYEKL. V was clipped by 4 bases and J by 0 bases; unmatched bases: 9. The CDR3 DNA follows: TGCGCCAGCAGCCCTAACCCCAGGGGGAGCTCCTACGAGCAGTACTTC. Translation gives CASSPNPRGSSYEQYF.

This clonotype was counted only a few times. V gene TRBV6-1 combines with J gene TRBJ1-1; no firm D call. Germline CDR1 and CDR2: MNHNS and SASEGT. There are 16 residues in the CDR3. Trimming stripped 5 bases from V and 2 bases from J, with 18 bases between. In nucleotides, the CDR3 is TGTGCCAGCAGTTACGCGTCCTCTGTCGGAAACACTGAAGCTTTCTTT. It specifies CASSYASSVGNTEAFF.

The V and J genes are TRBV15 and TRBJ1-1; the D gene is possibly TRBD1 (6 bases). There are 14 residues in the CDR3. The V gene lost 0 bases and the J gene lost 9 bases, with 14 bases spanning the gap. Germline lookup yields CDR1 LNHNV and CDR2 YYDKDF (reference sequence). The CDR3 region has the DNA TGTGCCACCAGCAGAGACCCGGGCAGGGGTAAAGCTTTCTTT. It is translated as CATSRDPGRGKAFF.

Many counts were recorded for this clonotype. V and J are TRBV11-3 and TRBJ2-1; D perhaps matches TRBD1 (7 bases). The CDR3 length is 16 residues. Germline CDR1 reads SGHNT; CDR2 reads YENEEA. V lost 0 bases to trimming and J lost 9 bases, with 18 bases between them. This CDR3 reads CASSLDRGPDRFEQFF. The CDR3 bases are TGTGCCAGCAGCTTAGATCGGGGGCCGGACAGGTTTGAGCAGTTCTTC. Combining the CDR3 with reference TRBV11-3 and TRBJ2-1 gives the whole variable domain EAGVVQSPRYKIIEKKQPVAFWCNPISGHNTLYWYLQNLGQGPELLIRYENEEAVDDSQLPKDRFSAERLKGVDSTLKIQPAELGDSAVYLCASSLDRGPDRFEQFFGPGTRLTVL.

The chain carries TRBV5-1 and TRBJ1-2; D not resolved. The CDR3 is 15 residues long. V gave up 4 bases and J gave up 0 bases, with 13 bases separating them. Germline loops: CDR1 SGHRS, CDR2 YFSETQ. The CDR3 protein is CASSPAETANYGYTF. Here the CDR3 DNA reads TGCGCCAGCAGCCCCGCCGAGACGGCTAACTATGGCTACACCTTC.

This clonotype was seen once. The V call is TRBV18, the J call TRBJ2-5; D is uncertain. This CDR3 contains 14 residues. Between the trimmed V and J ends, which lost 6 bases and 2 bases, there was a span of 13 bases. From germline, CDR1 is KGHSH and CDR2 LQKENI. In DNA form, the CDR3 reads TGTGCCAGCTCTGGAGACGCGGTTCAAGAGACCCAGTACTTC. It codes for CASSGDAVQETQYF. Using reference TRBV18 and TRBJ2-5 for the parts outside the CDR3, the full variable domain is NAGVMQNPRHLVRRRGQEARLRCSPMKGHSHVYWYRQLPEEGLKFMVYLQKENIIDESGMPKERFSAEFPKEGPSILRIQQVVRGDSAAYFCASSGDAVQETQYFGPGTRLLVL.

In its sample, this clonotype was seen a few times. The chain employs TRBV5-1 and TRBJ2-5; the match to TRBD2 covers 9 bases. Losses at the gene ends were 0 bases for V and 2 bases for J; bases not matched to a gene: 8. Germline V gene data show CDR1 as SGHRS and CDR2 as YFSETQ. The CDR3 is 17 amino acids. Here the CDR3 DNA reads TGCGCCAGCAGCTTGGGGACTAGCGTCAGGGGGCAAGAGACCCAGTACTTC. Encoded protein: CASSLGTSVRGQETQYF.

CDR3 DNA: TGTGCCAGCAGCGTAGTTGGGACAGCCCAAGAGACCCAGTACTTC. This sequence encodes CASSVVGTAQETQYF. This chain links TRBV9 with TRBJ2-5, with 7 nucleotides matching TRBD1. CDR1 SGDLS and CDR2 YYNGEE come from the germline V gene. The CDR3 extends over 15 amino acids. The V gene end was trimmed by 0 bases and the J gene end by 1 base; junction bases not matched to a gene: 3.

The chain carries TRBV11-2 and TRBJ2-5, with 8 bases matching TRBD2. CDR1 SGHAT and CDR2 FQNNGV come from the germline V gene. Trimming took 3 bases from V and 5 from J; bases not matched to a gene: 2. CDR3 length: 13 amino acids. Here the CDR3 reads CASSFSGMETQYF. For the CDR3, the DNA is TGTGCCAGCAGCTTTAGCGGGATGGAGACCCAGTACTTC.

In the case of this clonotype: With a much larger clone just one base away, this may be a read error. This chain connects TRBV7-9 to TRBJ2-7; D unclear. The CDR3 sequence is 13 residues long. The germline CDR1 and CDR2 sequences are SEHNR and FQNEAQ (reference sequence). Deletions cut 7 bases from V and 4 bases from J, with 14 bases between. The CDR3 DNA reads TGTGCCAGCAACTTGGTTGCTGGATACGAGCAGTACTTC. This encodes CASNLVAGYEQYF.

The sample holds a few counts of this clonotype. The chain has TRBV5-1 and TRBJ2-7; 8 nucleotides align to TRBD2. Germline trimming cut 4 bases from V and 2 bases from J; bases unmatched to any gene: 5. The CDR3 spans 14 residues. CDR1 and CDR2 (germline): SGHRS, YFSETQ. CDR3 sequence reads: CASSRGGGAYEQYF. The CDR3 DNA sequence: TGCGCCAGCAGCCGGGGGGGGGGCGCCTACGAGCAGTACTTC.

The table lists this clonotype with many counts. This rearrangement joins TRBV3-1 to TRBJ2-1; tentative D call: TRBD1 (5 bases). The V gene lost 1 base and the J gene lost 4 bases, with 14 bases spanning the gap. This CDR3 is 16 amino acids long. The germline V gene encodes CDR1 LGHDT and CDR2 YNNKEL (reference sequence). The CDR3: CASSQVPGKKYNEQFF. As DNA, the CDR3 is TGTGCCAGCAGCCAAGTCCCAGGGAAGAAATACAATGAGCAGTTCTTC.

This clonotype was seen repeatedly, ten times or more. In DNA, the CDR3 is TGTGCCAGCAGTTCCTCGGGGGACCACAATGAGCAGTTCTTC. Its translation is CASSSSGDHNEQFF. The chain carries TRBV28 and TRBJ2-1, with D possibly matching TRBD2 (6 bases). The ends were cut back, 4 bases at V and 5 bases at J, with 12 bases in the middle. Germline CDR1 is MDHEN and CDR2 is SYDVKM. The CDR3 consists of 14 residues.

This clonotype was seen only a few times. This may be a read error: a much more frequent sequence differs by one nucleotide. The chain employs TRBV6-1 and TRBJ2-3; a possible D gene is TRBD1 (5 bases). Trimming stripped 7 bases from V and 1 base from J, with 6 bases between. Germline V lookup: CDR1 MNHNS, CDR2 SASEGT. The CDR3 consists of 12 residues. The CDR3 here is CASKGGTDTQYF. The CDR3 DNA follows: TGTGCCAGCAAAGGGGGCACAGATACGCAGTATTTT.

The sample holds many counts of this clonotype. The V gene is TRBV12-3 or TRBV12-4, the J gene TRBJ1-1, with 9 positions matching TRBD1. This CDR3 contains 14 residues. J gave up 5 bases and V 6 bases, and 7 bases lay outside the gene matches. CDR3 sequence (DNA): TGTGCCAGCAGAATAGACAGGGGGATTACTGAAGCTTTCTTT. This codes for CASRIDRGITEAFF.

A few counts support this clonotype. The rearrangement links TRBV4-1 to TRBJ2-5, with D maybe TRBD1 (5 bases). This CDR3 contains 14 residues. Per germline, CDR1 MGHRA and CDR2 YSYEKL. Trimming stripped 5 bases from V and 1 base from J, with 11 bases between. The CDR3 DNA reads as TGCGCCAGCAGCGAACGACAGTTCCAAGAGACCCAGTACTTC. Translating it yields CASSERQFQETQYF.